This record concerns one T cell receptor (beta chain) sequence. The data stem from a study of blood T cell repertoires in COVID-19. In the study overall: The United States, Italy and Spain provided the acute and convalescent COVID-19 samples. Sources were T cells, B-cell-depleted T cells, or PBMCs; the material itself was cDNA or gDNA.

This CDR3 spans 13 amino acids. The germline CDR1 and CDR2 sequences are SNHLY and FYNNEI. The V gene end was trimmed by 5 bases and the J gene end by 8 bases; junction bases not matched to a gene: 6. In the study's own analysis: Reference gene primer amplification yielded estimated nucleated cell counts. Sequenced by immunoSEQ multiplex PCR; TCRdb stores in-frame clones only, minus some. V and J calls plus clone size are reproduced from that table; the DNA served to infer D and trimming. The table has 360,000 or so clones, under 85% seen once. Cohorts were assigned according to the clinical history that participants reported.

Sample: PBMCs or T cells enriched from blood (not recorded which). This TCR was recovered from a woman aged 50 to 60 who had recovered from COVID-19. The chain employs TRBV2 and TRBJ1-1; 9 nucleotides align to TRBD1. The DNA of the CDR3 is TGTGCCAGCAGTCAAATACAGGGGGCAGAAGCTTTCTTT. It encodes CASSQIQGAEAFF.